This record covers a single T cell receptor beta chain. What it binds is not known. This is likely a read error, given that the CDR3 carries no conserved phenylalanine or tryptophan at its end. V lost 5 bases, J lost 6 bases, and 9 bases lay in between. Germline CDR1 MNHEY, CDR2 SVGAGI. The CDR3 has 12 amino acids. This entry comes from a study of glioma-infiltrating T cells. Overall study results and limits: CDR3 overlap between tissue and blood was very small. Gliomas, especially low-grade, showed above-expected tissue-blood divergence; non-neoplastic patients showed below.

Amplification of TCR alpha and beta CDR3 regions from RNA used iRepertoire nested multiplex PCR. Input was about 100-450 ng of tissue mRNA or PBMC total RNA. MiXCR, run by TCRdb on the multiplex PCR reads, gives a single entry per CDR3 protein. The data show over 100,000 distinct CDR3 sequences, 25% to 30% seen once. The material sequenced was glioma tissue, nonneoplastic brain tissue, or PBMCs (not recorded which). The rearrangement links TRBV6-5 to TRBJ2-3; maybe TRBD2 (6 bases). This receptor was obtained from a human donor with low-grade glioma or glioblastoma, undergoing nonglioma brain surgery, or in good health (not recorded which). The CDR3 DNA reads as TGTGCCAGCAGTCGCGGGGTTGATACGCAGTATTGT. Translation gives CASSRGVDTQYC.